This TCR beta chain was obtained from a study of blood T cell repertoires in COVID-19. About the research overall: The samples span acute and convalescent COVID-19 from the United States, Italy and Spain. T cells, B-cell-depleted T cells, or PBMCs supplied cDNA or gDNA.

As processed by the authors: Reference gene primer amplification gave estimated nucleated cell counts. Sequencing used immunoSEQ multiplex PCR; TCRdb keeps in-frame clones, though not all of them. V and J calls and clone size are as listed in that table; D and trimming were resolved from the DNA. The sample consists of 250,000 to 350,000 clones, about 85% of them appearing once. The CDR3 is 15 amino acids. Germline lookup yields CDR1 LNHNV and CDR2 YYDKDF (reference sequence). V trimming: 5 bases; J trimming: 9 bases; junction bases outside the gene matches: 11. This TCR was recovered from a young man with active or convalescent COVID-19. V usage is TRBV15 and J usage is TRBJ2-1, with 9 bases matching TRBD1. Specimen: peripheral blood. As DNA, the CDR3 is TGTGCCACCAGCGGGTTCGGACAGGGGACGGGTGAGCAGTTCTTC. This translates into CATSGFGQGTGEQFF.